Described below is a single T cell receptor (beta chain) sequence and its context. No antigen is known for it. Repertoires were generated with immunoSEQ multiplex PCR, while TCRdb's copy carries only in-frame clones and drops some. This sample has 120,000 or so clones, with roughly 93% found just once. CDR3 length: 13 amino acids. V dropped 1 base and J dropped 14 bases, with 17 bases sitting between them. From germline, CDR1 is SGHVS and CDR2 FNYEAQ. This record belongs to a study of T cell responses to AZD1222 COVID-19 vaccine. The study's findings and limits: Only 5 or 6 people who got AZD1222 tested seropositive at baseline. A mostly white British donor set with more females was recruited, and clonal diversity was possibly underestimated. The breadth and depth of Spike-specific TCRs increased once two AZD1222 doses had been given.

Sample: peripheral blood, taken 28 days after the second AZD1222 dose. The sequence derives from an adult who received the AZD1222 COVID-19 vaccine. The chain has TRBV7-6 and TRBJ1-1; TRBD1 is a possible D gene (5 bases). CDR3 DNA sequence: TGTGCCAGCAGCTTAGGATTAGGGGATACTTCATTCTTT. Its translation is CASSLGLGDTSFF.